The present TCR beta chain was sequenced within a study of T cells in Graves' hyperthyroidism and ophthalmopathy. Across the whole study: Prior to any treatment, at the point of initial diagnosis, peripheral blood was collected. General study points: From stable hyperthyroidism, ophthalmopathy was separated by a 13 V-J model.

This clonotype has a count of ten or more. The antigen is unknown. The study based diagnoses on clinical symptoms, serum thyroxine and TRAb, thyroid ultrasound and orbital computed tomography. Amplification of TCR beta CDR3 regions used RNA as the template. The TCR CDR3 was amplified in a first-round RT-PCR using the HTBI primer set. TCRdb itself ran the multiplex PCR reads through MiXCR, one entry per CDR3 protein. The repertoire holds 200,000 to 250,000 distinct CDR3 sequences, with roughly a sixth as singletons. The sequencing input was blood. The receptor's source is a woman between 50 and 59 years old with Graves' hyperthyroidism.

DNA for the CDR3: TGTGCCACCAGTGATTCGAGCAGGGGGCTTAGCTATGGCTACACCTTC. This gives the protein CATSDSSRGLSYGYTF. V gene TRBV24-1 combines with J gene TRBJ1-2; TRBD1 agrees at 8 bases. Trimming removed 2 bases from V and 4 bases from J; junction bases left unmatched: 8. CDR1 and CDR2 from the germline V gene are KGHDR and SFDVKD. The CDR3 is made up of 16 amino acids.